This T cell receptor beta chain was retrieved from a study of blood T cell repertoires in COVID-19. Sequencing was performed with immunoSEQ multiplex PCR; in TCRdb, only in-frame clones are kept and a portion is missing. Among under 300,000 clones listed, approximately 87% were seen once. Germline loops: CDR1 LGHNA, CDR2 YNFKEQ. J lost 5 bases, V lost 0 bases, and 16 bases had no gene match. This CDR3 is 21 amino acids long. The sequencing sample was made of peripheral blood. The receptor was derived from a woman aged 25 to 39 with COVID-19, enrolled during active disease. V is TRBV4-2 and J is TRBJ2-2; TRBD2 agrees at 12 bases. The CDR3 here is CASSQDPELSLAGGGTGELFF. The CDR3 DNA follows: TGTGCCAGCAGCCAAGACCCGGAATTATCACTAGCGGGGGGCGGGACCGGGGAGCTGTTTTTT.